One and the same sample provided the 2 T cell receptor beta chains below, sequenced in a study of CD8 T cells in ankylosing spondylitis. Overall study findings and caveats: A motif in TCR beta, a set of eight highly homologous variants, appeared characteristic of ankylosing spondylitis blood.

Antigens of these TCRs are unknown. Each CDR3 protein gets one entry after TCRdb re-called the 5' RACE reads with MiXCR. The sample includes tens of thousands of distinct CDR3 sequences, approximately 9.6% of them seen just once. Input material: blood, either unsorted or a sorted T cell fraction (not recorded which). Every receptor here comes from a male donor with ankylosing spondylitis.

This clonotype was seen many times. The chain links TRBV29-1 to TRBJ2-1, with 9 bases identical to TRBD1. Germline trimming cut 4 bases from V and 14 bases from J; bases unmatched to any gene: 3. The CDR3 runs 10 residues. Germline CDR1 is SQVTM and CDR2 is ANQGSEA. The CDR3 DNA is TGCAGCGTTGTGTGGGACAGGGAGTTCTTC. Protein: CSVVWDREFF.

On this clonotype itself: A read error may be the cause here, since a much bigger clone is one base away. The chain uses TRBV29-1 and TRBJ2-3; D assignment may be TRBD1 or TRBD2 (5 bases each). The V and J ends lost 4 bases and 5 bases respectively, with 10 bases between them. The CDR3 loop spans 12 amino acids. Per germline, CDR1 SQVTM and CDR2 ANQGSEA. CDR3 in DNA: TGCAGCGTTGTGACAGCGGAAGATACGCAGTATTTT. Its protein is CSVVTAEDTQYF.